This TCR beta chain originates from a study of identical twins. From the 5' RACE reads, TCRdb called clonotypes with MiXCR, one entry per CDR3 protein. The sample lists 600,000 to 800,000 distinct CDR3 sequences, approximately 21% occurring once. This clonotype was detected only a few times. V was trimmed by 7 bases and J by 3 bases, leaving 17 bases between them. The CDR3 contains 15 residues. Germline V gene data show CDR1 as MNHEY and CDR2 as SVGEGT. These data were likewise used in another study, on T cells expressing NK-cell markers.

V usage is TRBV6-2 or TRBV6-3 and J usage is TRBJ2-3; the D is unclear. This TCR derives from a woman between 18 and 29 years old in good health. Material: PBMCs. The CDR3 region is CASKFDGPWTDTQYF. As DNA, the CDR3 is TGTGCCAGCAAATTCGACGGTCCATGGACAGATACGCAGTATTTT.